A single sample is the source of the 25 T cell receptor beta chains below, sequenced in a study of T cells in localized non-small cell lung cancer. Clones were read by immunoSEQ multiplex PCR, and TCRdb kept only the in-frame ones, dropping some. The data show around 100,000 clones, about 87% seen once. The sequences come from peripheral blood, collected before any cancer treatment. Receptor source: a man aged 35 to 69 with stage I squamous cell lung carcinoma.

Note on this clone: A read error may account for a junction end that differs from germline. The V and J genes are TRBV6-1 and TRBJ2-7, with D hard to call. Germline V gene lookup returns CDR1 MNHNS and CDR2 SASEGT. The CDR3 runs 11 residues. CDR3 loop: CASSERSNFNF. CDR3 DNA sequence: TGTGCCAGCAGTGAGAGGTCTAACTTTAACTTC.

The CDR3 loop reads CASSSPDRGNEQFF. The CDR3 nucleotides are TGTGCCAGCAGTTCGCCCGACAGGGGCAATGAGCAGTTCTTC. The chain uses TRBV27 and TRBJ2-1; 8 bases map to TRBD1. The V and J ends lost 4 bases and 6 bases, in that order; junction bases with no gene match: 5. The CDR3 sequence is 14 residues long. Germline CDR1 MNHEY, CDR2 SMNVEV (reference sequence).

V gene TRBV2 combines with J gene TRBJ1-4; tentatively, D is TRBD1 (5 bases). V was pared by 6 bases and J by 7 bases, with 18 bases between. The CDR3 is 15 amino acids. Germline V lookup: CDR1 SNHLY, CDR2 FYNNEI. Here the CDR3 DNA reads TGTGCCAGCAGACAATGGGGGGAGAGAGGTGAAAAACTGTTTTTT. The encoded protein is CASRQWGERGEKLFF.

The chain has TRBV6-1 and TRBJ1-2, with D maybe TRBD1 (6 bases). The CDR3 spans 16 residues. V gave up 2 bases and J gave up 8 bases, with 21 bases separating them. CDR1 is MNHNS and CDR2 is SASEGT in the germline V gene. The chain's CDR3 is CASSELGGATLEGYTF. The CDR3 DNA reads TGTGCCAGCAGTGAACTGGGGGGCGCCACGTTAGAAGGCTACACCTTC.

This chain joins TRBV28 and TRBJ1-5; no firm D call. The CDR3 runs to 12 residues. The ends were cut back, 2 bases at V and 11 bases at J, with 10 bases in the middle. The V gene's germline CDR1 is MDHEN and CDR2 SYDVKM. The CDR3 spells CASSLLRRAQHF. DNA of the CDR3: TGTGCCAGCAGTTTACTAAGGAGGGCCCAGCATTTT.

The chain combines TRBV4-3 with TRBJ2-3; TRBD1 matches 8 bases. Per germline, CDR1 LGHNA and CDR2 YSLEER. The trim removed 1 base at V and 6 bases at J, leaving 6 bases unmatched. The CDR3 is 15 residues long. The CDR3 protein is CASSQVQGAGDTQYF. CDR3 DNA sequence: TGCGCCAGCAGCCAAGTTCAGGGGGCGGGTGATACGCAGTATTTT.

The chain joins TRBV5-6 to TRBJ2-3, with 7 bases aligning to TRBD2. CDR3 length equals 12 residues. In germline, CDR1 is SGHDT, CDR2 YYEEEE. V shed 5 bases, J shed 6 bases, and the junction held 3 bases outside the gene matches. CDR3 bases: TGTGCCAGCAGGTTACTAGCGGATACGCAGTATTTT. As protein: CASRLLADTQYF.

The CDR3 protein is CAIGTGRLTEAFF. CDR3 coding DNA: TGTGCCATAGGGACAGGGCGGTTAACTGAAGCTTTCTTT. The chain combines TRBV10-3 with TRBJ1-1; 9 bases line up with TRBD1. The ends lost 9 bases at V and 5 bases at J; junction bases unmatched: 7. The germline V gene has CDR1 ENHRY and CDR2 SYGVKD. CDR3 length: 13 amino acids.

The V call is TRBV5-6, the J call TRBJ1-2; tentative D call: TRBD1 (5 bases). V was trimmed by 1 base and J by 5 bases, leaving 15 bases between them. CDR1 is SGHDT, CDR2 YYEEEE, per germline. The CDR3 has 15 residues. The CDR3: CASSLNPGTGYGYTF. In nucleotides, the CDR3 is TGTGCCAGCAGCTTGAATCCAGGGACGGGATATGGCTACACCTTC.

This clone was seen a few times. The chain combines TRBV18 with TRBJ1-1; 8 bases fit TRBD1. Germline V gene data show CDR1 as KGHSH and CDR2 as LQKENI. The V and J ends lost 2 bases and 6 bases, in that order; junction bases with no gene match: 5. CDR3 length: 14 residues. Here the CDR3 DNA reads TGTGCCAGCTCACCAGGACAGGGAACGGCTGAAGCTTTCTTT. It translates to CASSPGQGTAEAFF.

The rearrangement uses TRBV15 and TRBJ1-1; 8 positions match TRBD1. The CDR3 is made up of 19 amino acids. CDR1 LNHNV and CDR2 YYDKDF come from the germline V gene (reference sequence). V shed 5 bases, J shed 0 bases, and the junction held 17 bases outside the gene matches. The CDR3 DNA sequence: TGTGCCACCAGCCCACGAGGAGGCAGGGGGCGTCGGGTGAACACTGAAGCTTTCTTT. As protein: CATSPRGGRGRRVNTEAFF.

This clone was counted only a few times. The chain has TRBV7-2 and TRBJ1-4; possible D gene TRBD1, 5 bases. Germline CDR1 SGHTA, CDR2 FQGNSA. With 6 bases removed from V and 14 bases from J, the gap between germline ends came to 19 bases. CDR3 length equals 13 residues. The CDR3 loop reads CASSQRRIGTLFF. The CDR3 coding sequence is TGTGCCAGCAGTCAAAGACGTATTGGGACCCTGTTTTTT. Variable domain in full (rest from reference TRBV7-2 and TRBJ1-4): GAGVSQSPSNKVTEKGKDVELRCDPISGHTALYWYRQSLGQGLEFLIYFQGNSAPDKSGLPSDRFSAERTGGSVSTLTIQRTQQEDSAVYLCASSQRRIGTLFFGSGTQLSVL.

The chain recombines TRBV6-5 with TRBJ2-7; D gene unclear. This CDR3 is 13 amino acids long. Germline lookup yields CDR1 MNHEY and CDR2 SVGAGI. Trimming shortened V by 2 bases and J by 0 bases, and 5 bases separated the two germline ends. The CDR3 sequence: CASSYRDSYEQYF. The CDR3 coding sequence is TGTGCCAGCAGTTACAGAGACTCCTACGAGCAGTACTTC.

This clone showed up many times. The chain uses TRBV6-6 and TRBJ1-6; D call uncertain. The germline V gene has CDR1 MNHNY and CDR2 SVGAGI (reference sequence). V was shortened by 2 bases and J by 5 bases, with 7 bases between the two germline ends. CDR3 length: 14 residues. The CDR3 DNA is TGTGCCAGCAGTTACGAACGCGATAATTCACCCCTCCACTTT. It is translated as CASSYERDNSPLHF.

The rearrangement joins TRBV7-2 to TRBJ2-2; 15 bases fit TRBD2. V gave up 4 bases and J gave up 6 bases; unmatched junction bases: 6. Germline CDR1 reads SGHTA; CDR2 reads FQGNSA. This CDR3 is 17 amino acids long. The CDR3 loop reads CASSSGTSGGRSGELFF. In DNA, the CDR3 is TGTGCCAGCAGCTCAGGGACTAGCGGGGGGCGATCCGGGGAGCTGTTTTTT.

CDR3 in DNA: TGCGCCAGCAGCTTTAATTGGAACATCGTGGGGACTTATGGCTACACCTTC. Its translation is CASSFNWNIVGTYGYTF. The chain has TRBV5-1 and TRBJ1-2, with D possibly TRBD1 on 5 matching bases. The V gene's germline CDR1 is SGHRS and CDR2 YFSETQ. Trimming pared 2 bases from V and 5 bases from J, leaving 22 bases between. The CDR3 consists of 17 residues. Together with reference TRBV5-1 and TRBJ1-2, the CDR3 gives the full variable domain: KAGVTQTPRYLIKTRGQQVTLSCSPISGHRSVSWYQQTPGQGLQFLFEYFSETQRNKGNFPGRFSGRQFSNSRSEMNVSTLELGDSALYLCASSFNWNIVGTYGYTFGSGTRLTVV.

The chain joins TRBV7-9 to TRBJ1-2, with 10 bases matching TRBD1. V was pared by 5 bases and J by 5 bases, with 8 bases of the junction left unmatched. Germline values: CDR1 SEHNR, CDR2 FQNEAQ (reference sequence). CDR3 length: 15 amino acids. The CDR3 sequence is CASSPTGGVGYGYTF. The DNA of the CDR3 is TGTGCCAGCAGCCCGACAGGGGGCGTGGGATATGGCTACACCTTC.

The chain employs TRBV5-6 and TRBJ1-3, with D uncertain. The V end was cut by 3 bases, the J end by 4 bases, with 17 bases between. CDR3 length: 16 residues. Germline loops: CDR1 SGHDT, CDR2 YYEEEE. CDR3 nucleotide sequence: TGTGCCAGCAGCTCGCTCTCGGGGTACGTGGGAAACACCATATATTTT. Residues: CASSSLSGYVGNTIYF.

This chain connects TRBV27 to TRBJ1-2, with TRBD1 matching over 9 bases. The J segment lost 4 bases and the V segment lost 4 bases, leaving 10 bases of the junction unmatched. This CDR3 contains 16 residues. CDR1 and CDR2 from the germline V gene are MNHEY and SMNVEV (reference sequence). The CDR3 is CASSSYGMGQGYGYTF. The DNA for the CDR3 is TGTGCCAGCAGTTCATACGGCATGGGACAGGGCTATGGCTACACCTTC.

This clone has only one observation. V gene TRBV7-6 combines with J gene TRBJ2-2; the match to TRBD1 covers 8 bases. CDR1 is SGHVS, CDR2 FNYEAQ, per germline. V gave up 5 bases and J gave up 5 bases; unmatched junction bases: 10. This CDR3 has 16 residues. The CDR3 here is CASSGPRGQRTGELFF. Written as DNA, the CDR3 is TGTGCCAGCAGCGGCCCCAGGGGGCAAAGGACCGGGGAGCTGTTTTTT.

The chain carries TRBV7-2 and TRBJ1-5; possible D gene TRBD1, 6 bases. The CDR3 runs to 13 residues. Germline V gives CDR1 SGHTA, CDR2 FQGNSA. V was cut by 3 bases and J by 10 bases, with 13 bases left in between. The CDR3 DNA sequence: TGTGCCAGCAGCTTCCCCGGGACATCCCCCCAGCATTTT. This gives the protein CASSFPGTSPQHF.

This clone was recorded many times. The chain uses TRBV9 and TRBJ1-2, with 10 nucleotides matching TRBD1. The CDR3 length is 15 residues. Trimming removed 1 base from V and 4 bases from J; junction bases left unmatched: 4. In germline, CDR1 is SGDLS, CDR2 YYNGEE. CDR3: CASSVIRQGAYGYTF. CDR3 nucleotide sequence: TGTGCCAGCAGCGTAATTAGACAGGGGGCCTATGGCTACACCTTC.

The table lists this clone with a count of one. The chain recombines TRBV5-1 with TRBJ2-5, with a weak D call TRBD1 (6 bases). This CDR3 spans 15 amino acids. Trimming pared 3 bases from V and 5 bases from J, leaving 17 bases between. Germline V gene sequence: CDR1 SGHRS, CDR2 YFSETQ. The DNA for the CDR3 is TGCGCCAGCAGCTCGGGGTCCAGGGGAGCGGAGACCCAGTACTTC. Residues: CASSSGSRGAETQYF.

The chain combines TRBV19 with TRBJ1-2; 7 nucleotides line up with TRBD1. Germline V gives CDR1 LNHDA, CDR2 SQIVND (reference sequence). CDR3 size: 13 residues. Germline trimming cut 9 bases from V and 2 bases from J; bases unmatched to any gene: 6. The CDR3 region is CASKDRQNYGYTF. In DNA, the CDR3 is TGTGCCAGCAAGGACAGGCAGAACTATGGCTACACCTTC.

This chain connects TRBV28 to TRBJ2-1; 7 bases map to TRBD1. This CDR3 contains 17 residues. The germline gives CDR1 MDHEN, CDR2 SYDVKM. V was pared by 4 bases and J by 1 base, with 10 bases of the junction left unmatched. The CDR3 coding sequence is TGTGCCAGCAGTTCCATAACAGGGGATGTATCCTACAATGAGCAGTTCTTC. It specifies CASSSITGDVSYNEQFF. The full variable domain, its missing parts supplied by reference TRBV28 and TRBJ2-1, is DVKVTQSSRYLVKRTGEKVFLECVQDMDHENMFWYRQDPGLGLRLIYFSYDVKMKEKGDIPEGYSVSREKKERFSLILESASTNQTSMYLCASSSITGDVSYNEQFFGPGTRLTVL.